The 8 T cell receptor beta chains below were found in one sample sequenced in a study of cytomegalovirus exposure and HLA in healthy donors. The PCR employed 60 Vbeta primers together with 13 Jbeta primers. Here immunoSEQ multiplex PCR was the method, and the copy in TCRdb shows in-frame clones only, minus some. The sample has 190,000 or so clones, over 65% seen once. The sequenced sample was PBMCs. These receptors were obtained from a boy under 10 years old in good health and CMV-seronegative.

The chain employs TRBV20-1 and TRBJ1-1, with a possible D match to TRBD1 (5 bases). The CDR3 is 11 residues long. V lost 2 bases to trimming and J lost 10 bases, with 11 bases between them. CDR1 and CDR2 (germline): DFQATT, SNEGSKA (reference sequence). The CDR3 loop reads CSARPRGVAFF. CDR3 coding DNA: TGCAGTGCTAGACCTAGGGGTGTAGCTTTCTTT.

The gene calls are TRBV7-9 and TRBJ2-5, with 13 bases matching TRBD2. The CDR3 runs to 15 residues. CDR1 is SEHNR and CDR2 is FQNEAQ in the germline V gene (reference sequence). The J segment lost 8 bases and the V segment lost 10 bases, leaving 13 bases of the junction unmatched. CDR3 sequence reads: CATTTSGGRKRTQYF. CDR3 nucleotide sequence: TGTGCCACTACGACTAGCGGGGGGCGTAAGAGAACCCAGTACTTC.

This chain connects TRBV7-6 to TRBJ1-2; D possibly corresponds to TRBD1 (5 bases). Germline V gene data show CDR1 as SGHVS and CDR2 as FNYEAQ. The V end lost 2 bases, the J end lost 6 bases, and 13 bases lay between the germline ends. The CDR3 is 14 residues long. The CDR3 bases are TGTGCCAGCAGCTTAACGGCGGGGGAGAATGGCTACACCTTC. This codes for CASSLTAGENGYTF.

The V and J genes are TRBV4-1 and TRBJ2-7, with 10 bases identical to TRBD1. J was trimmed by 3 bases and V by 3 bases; bases with no gene match: 5. Germline V gene lookup returns CDR1 MGHRA and CDR2 YSYEKL. This CDR3 has 15 residues. The CDR3 reads CASSHPGQGIYEQYF. The CDR3 bases are TGCGCCAGCAGCCATCCGGGACAGGGGATCTACGAGCAGTACTTC.

The chain uses TRBV5-8 and TRBJ2-3; 11 bases map to TRBD1. This CDR3 is 15 amino acids long. Germline CDR1 reads SGHTS; CDR2 reads YDEGEE. V dropped 7 bases and J dropped 4; count of bases not matched to a gene: 8. Written as DNA, the CDR3 is TGTGCCAGCCTGGACAGGGGGCGACGGTCAGATACGCAGTATTTT. This sequence encodes CASLDRGRRSDTQYF.

The chain recombines TRBV10-3 with TRBJ1-1; 7 positions agree with TRBD1. This CDR3 has 16 residues. The trim removed 4 bases at V and 6 bases at J, leaving 14 bases unmatched. The V gene's germline CDR1 is ENHRY and CDR2 SYGVKD. CDR3 DNA: TGTGCCATCAGTGCGGGCCTGACAGGGCCCGGGGCTGAAGCTTTCTTT. This codes for CAISAGLTGPGAEAFF.

The genes are TRBV5-1 and TRBJ2-7; TRBD1 might be the D (6 bases). The CDR3 extends over 13 amino acids. CDR1 is SGHRS and CDR2 is YFSETQ in the germline V gene. V lost 2 bases, J lost 2 bases, and 8 bases lay in between. In DNA, the CDR3 is TGCGCCAGCAGCTTAGAGGGGGCCTACGAGCAGTACTTC. It is translated as CASSLEGAYEQYF.

This chain uses TRBV5-8 with TRBJ2-3; 9 nucleotides match TRBD2. CDR3 length equals 16 residues. Germline V gives CDR1 SGHTS, CDR2 YDEGEE. V shed 0 bases and J 1 base; nucleotides not matched to a gene: 3. The CDR3 protein is CASSLGIAGGTDTQYF. CDR3 DNA sequence: TGTGCCAGCAGCTTGGGGATAGCGGGGGGCACAGATACGCAGTATTTT.